Each of the 17 T cell receptor beta chains below was sequenced from the same sample in a study of OX40 agonist ivuxolimab in advanced cancers. Only in-frame clones appear in the TCRdb table, and some are missing; sequencing was by immunoSEQ multiplex PCR. This sample has around 67,000 clones, with about 87% found just once. Sequencing used CD4+ or CD8+ T cells sorted from blood, obtained in a trial of the OX40 agonist ivuxolimab. Receptors originate from an adult with an advanced solid tumor such as melanoma, head and neck, liver or kidney cancer.

The chain combines TRBV28 with TRBJ2-4, with unresolved D. The germline gives CDR1 MDHEN, CDR2 SYDVKM. The CDR3 covers 14 residues. Trimming left V 3 bases short and J 5 bases short, with 11 bases between. The CDR3 DNA is TGTGCCAGCAGTTTGCCAGGAAGGGAAAACATTCAGTACTTC. Its translation is CASSLPGRENIQYF.

Here the CDR3 DNA reads TGCGCCAGCAGCGTGGACAGGGGGAGGGACGAGCAGTACTTC. Its protein product is CASSVDRGRDEQYF. The J gene is TRBJ2-7, the V gene TRBV5-1, with 10 nucleotides matching TRBD1. The trim removed 4 bases at V and 5 bases at J, leaving 6 bases unmatched. Germline assignment: CDR1 SGHRS and CDR2 YFSETQ. The CDR3 has 14 amino acids.

There are a few counts of this clone. The genes are TRBV2 and TRBJ2-5, with D possibly matching TRBD1 (5 bases). The CDR3 loop spans 15 amino acids. The germline CDR1 and CDR2 sequences are SNHLY and FYNNEI. Between the trimmed V and J ends, which lost 4 bases and 5 bases, there was a span of 17 bases. Written as DNA, the CDR3 is TGTGCCAGCAGTGCATTAGGGGTTGGGCGGGAGACCCAGTACTTC. It yields the protein CASSALGVGRETQYF.

This chain uses TRBV6-5 with TRBJ2-4, with D maybe TRBD1 (5 bases). Germline V gene data show CDR1 as MNHEY and CDR2 as SVGAGI. This CDR3 region has 12 residues. Trimming pared 9 bases from V and 9 bases from J, leaving 15 bases between. This CDR3 reads CASSGAAGIQYF. CDR3 nucleotides: TGTGCCAGTAGTGGGGCGGCAGGCATTCAGTACTTC.

J is TRBJ2-2 and V is TRBV7-6; a weak D match, TRBD1 (6 bases). With 5 bases removed from V and 8 bases from J, the gap between germline ends came to 18 bases. CDR1 is SGHVS and CDR2 is FNYEAQ in the germline V gene. This CDR3 region has 15 residues. The CDR3 coding sequence is TGTGCCAGCAGCCTTAAACAGGGTTATGTTGGGGAGCTGTTTTTT. Residues: CASSLKQGYVGELFF.

The genes are TRBV29-1 and TRBJ2-1; the D gene is possibly TRBD2 (5 bases). Trimming removed 6 bases from V and 0 bases from J, with 15 bases in between. Germline V gene lookup returns CDR1 SQVTM and CDR2 ANQGSEA. The CDR3 totals 15 residues. Written as DNA, the CDR3 is TGCAGCGTCAAAAAAGGCAGCGGCTCCTACAATGAGCAGTTCTTC. Translated: CSVKKGSGSYNEQFF.

This chain links TRBV7-3 with TRBJ2-1; D is perhaps TRBD1 or TRBD2 (6 bases each). Germline CDR1 is SGHTA and CDR2 is FQGTGA. V was cut by 4 bases and J by 6 bases, with 16 bases left in between. The CDR3 totals 15 residues. The CDR3 spells CASSSQGGGLNEQFF. CDR3 DNA sequence: TGTGCCAGCAGCTCCCAAGGAGGGGGGCTCAATGAGCAGTTCTTC.

The chain carries TRBV5-4 and TRBJ2-3; 11 bases are a match to TRBD2. CDR1 SGHNT and CDR2 YYREEE come from the germline V gene (reference sequence). The J segment lost 3 bases and the V segment lost 6 bases, leaving 12 bases of the junction unmatched. The CDR3 runs 17 residues. The chain's CDR3 is CASTVRVAGGVTDTQYF. CDR3 nucleotide sequence: TGTGCCAGCACCGTAAGGGTAGCGGGGGGGGTGACAGATACGCAGTATTTT.

The V gene is TRBV5-1, the J gene TRBJ1-1; maybe TRBD1 (6 bases). Germline V gene data show CDR1 as SGHRS and CDR2 as YFSETQ. V gave up 2 bases and J gave up 8 bases, with 16 bases separating them. There are 14 residues in the CDR3. Here the CDR3 reads CASSFWTDDPEAFF. CDR3 bases: TGCGCCAGCAGCTTTTGGACAGATGACCCAGAAGCTTTCTTT.

J is TRBJ1-6 and V is TRBV5-1; D may be TRBD1 (5 bases). Trimming cost V 4 bases and J 7 bases, with 12 bases left between them. The germline V gene encodes CDR1 SGHRS and CDR2 YFSETQ. The CDR3 has 14 residues. In DNA form, the CDR3 reads TGCGCCAGCAGCCTCCGGGACGGAAATTCACCCCTCCACTTT. Translated, it gives CASSLRDGNSPLHF.

The V gene is TRBV7-8, the J gene TRBJ2-7; D possibly corresponds to TRBD1 (6 bases). The germline V gene has CDR1 SGHVS and CDR2 FQNEAQ. Trimming cost V 5 bases and J 7 bases, with 12 bases left between them. The CDR3 runs to 12 residues. Here the CDR3 reads CASSTHRAEQYF. CDR3 DNA sequence: TGTGCCAGCAGCACCCACAGGGCTGAGCAGTACTTC.

The rearrangement uses TRBV6-1 and TRBJ1-2; the D is unclear. Germline V gene sequence: CDR1 MNHNS, CDR2 SASEGT. Trimming removed 7 bases from V and 3 bases from J, with 12 bases in between. The CDR3 has 13 amino acids. In DNA, the CDR3 is TGTGCCAGCACCCCAGCGGCGGACTATGGCTACACCTTC. It yields the protein CASTPAADYGYTF.

The chain couples TRBV20-1 to TRBJ2-7; the D is unclear. V was shortened by 3 bases and J by 2 bases, with 5 bases between the two germline ends. The CDR3 sequence is 11 residues long. Germline CDR1 reads DFQATT; CDR2 reads SNEGSKA (reference sequence). The CDR3 nucleotides read TGCAGTGCTAGGGCCCCCTACGAGCAGTACTTC. It yields the protein CSARAPYEQYF.

The chain is built from TRBV27 and TRBJ1-1, with a weak D call TRBD1 (5 bases). Germline lookup yields CDR1 MNHEY and CDR2 SMNVEV (reference sequence). This CDR3 spans 14 amino acids. Trimming shortened V by 1 base and J by 3 bases, and 9 bases separated the two germline ends. The CDR3 DNA follows: TGTGCCAGCAGTTTATTGGGGCGGGACACTGAAGCTTTCTTT. Protein sequence: CASSLLGRDTEAFF.

This clone showed up just once. The J gene is TRBJ2-7, the V gene TRBV10-3; 7 bases line up with TRBD2. After removal of 3 bases from V and 1 base from J, the junction contained 3 bases not matched to a gene. Germline assignment: CDR1 ENHRY and CDR2 SYGVKD. The CDR3 consists of 14 residues. CDR3 region: CAISDQAGSYEQYF. The CDR3 nucleotides read TGTGCCATCAGTGATCAAGCGGGGTCCTACGAGCAGTACTTC.

V gene TRBV5-6 combines with J gene TRBJ2-2; D may be TRBD2 (5 bases). V was trimmed by 5 bases and J by 0 bases, leaving 14 bases between them. Germline loops: CDR1 SGHDT, CDR2 YYEEEE. The CDR3 is 16 amino acids. In DNA, the CDR3 is TGTGCCAGCAGTTTTCACGGGGTTACGAACACCGGGGAGCTGTTTTTT. It is translated as CASSFHGVTNTGELFF. Full variable domain (missing parts from reference TRBV5-6 and TRBJ2-2): DAGVTQSPTHLIKTRGQQVTLRCSPKSGHDTVSWYQQALGQGPQFIFQYYEEEERQRGNFPDRFSGHQFPNYSSELNVNALLLGDSALYLCASSFHGVTNTGELFFGEGSRLTVL.

For the CDR3, the DNA is TGTGCCAGCTCACCTGCTAGCGGGGGGGCCTTTGGGCAGTTCTTC. Its translation is CASSPASGGAFGQFF. The J gene is TRBJ2-1, the V gene TRBV18; 12 bases line up with TRBD2. Germline values: CDR1 KGHSH, CDR2 LQKENI. The CDR3 spans 15 residues. The ends lost 3 bases at V and 12 bases at J; junction bases unmatched: 9.